This is a list of T cell receptor beta chains from one sample in a study of cytomegalovirus exposure and HLA in healthy donors. Clones were read by immunoSEQ multiplex PCR, and TCRdb kept only the in-frame ones, dropping some. Among about 160,000 clones listed, over 60% were seen once. The sequenced sample was PBMCs. The origin of the receptors is a woman between 45 and 65 years old in good health and CMV-seropositive. CDR3s include the opening cysteine and the closing phenylalanine or tryptophan. Fields, in order: V gene, J gene, CDR3 protein.

V: TRBV13; J: TRBJ2-1; CDR3: CASSLGLASGPYNEQFF
V: TRBV6-6; J: TRBJ2-1; CDR3: CASSYFGTSGPNEQFF
V: TRBV7-2; J: TRBJ2-7; CDR3: CASSIAGGRHEQYF
V: TRBV28; J: TRBJ1-6; CDR3: CASNDGSSYNSPLHF
V: TRBV14; J: TRBJ2-4; CDR3: CASSLHGAKNIQYF
V: TRBV6-5; J: TRBJ1-1; CDR3: CASSYRGKMNTEAFF
V: TRBV5-6; J: TRBJ2-7; CDR3: CASSLGRISLGQYF
V: TRBV5-1; J: TRBJ2-2; CDR3: CASSLAPGELFF
V: TRBV5-1; J: TRBJ1-2; CDR3: CASSLEAGFNYGYTF
V: TRBV27; J: TRBJ2-3; CDR3: CASSLLGGDTQYF
V: TRBV5-1; J: TRBJ1-3; CDR3: CASSLGLLSGNTIYF
V: TRBV7-9; J: TRBJ2-1; CDR3: CASSLALEQGTHNEQFF
V: TRBV5-4; J: TRBJ2-7; CDR3: CASKPQGAPYEQYF
V: TRBV19; J: TRBJ1-3; CDR3: CASSERQASGNTIYF
V: TRBV27; J: TRBJ2-3; CDR3: CASSGDRGRTDTQYF
V: TRBV4-1; J: TRBJ1-5; CDR3: CASSQDIWYQGKEPQHF
V: TRBV6-5; J: TRBJ2-1; CDR3: CASKGVQTEQFF
V: TRBV16; J: TRBJ2-2; CDR3: CASSQGLAGAGELFF
V: TRBV10-1; J: TRBJ2-7; CDR3: CATTPDLGLGEQYF
V: TRBV7-9; J: TRBJ2-7; CDR3: CASSPAGNSGEQYF
V: TRBV4-1; J: TRBJ1-2; CDR3: CASSQSGTQGDGYTF
V: TRBV5-5; J: TRBJ1-6; CDR3: CASSPGTGANNSPLHF
V: TRBV10-3; J: TRBJ1-3; CDR3: CAISAGPGGNTIYF
V: TRBV10-3; J: TRBJ2-7; CDR3: CAISESTSAYEQYF
V: TRBV19; J: TRBJ1-2; CDR3: CASSIRQEPRFF
V: TRBV5-1; J: TRBJ2-7; CDR3: CASSWGQGAGYEQYF
V: TRBV4-3; J: TRBJ1-3; CDR3: CASSQEPGTGSGNTIYF